This T cell receptor beta chain was identified in a study of radiation and T cells in renal cell carcinoma. Regarding time point: blood 2 weeks post-SBRT. Treatment meaning: 15 Gy SBRT to primary tumor, nephrectomy 4 weeks later. TCRdb's copy holds only in-frame clones and misses some; the assay was immunoSEQ multiplex PCR. The sample contains 100,000 to 150,000 clones, more than 75% of which appear only once. This sequence originates from a woman in her 70s with renal cell carcinoma. Sequencing used blood, obtained from a patient whose treatment included radiotherapy and nephrectomy.

CDR3 nucleotide sequence: TGTGCCAGCAGTTTCGCCAGACAGGTGCTTAATTCACCCCTCCACTTT. Translation gives CASSFARQVLNSPLHF. The chain recombines TRBV28 with TRBJ1-6; D is possibly TRBD1 (6 bases). This CDR3 has 16 residues. Trimming left V 3 bases short and J 6 bases short, with 15 bases between. CDR1 MDHEN and CDR2 SYDVKM come from the germline V gene.